A selection of T cell receptor beta chains follows, all from one sample in a study of T cell responses to AZD1222 COVID-19 vaccine. The assay was immunoSEQ multiplex PCR, and TCRdb's table has in-frame clones only and misses some. In the table there are about 130,000 clones, roughly 88% of which are singletons. The material sequenced was peripheral blood, taken on day 0 of AZD1222 vaccination. The receptor source for this set is an adult in good health. The conserved cysteine and the conserved F or W are not part of the CDR3 here. A D gene is named only where the DNA matches it firmly.

.	TRBV28	ASSSGGEISGNTIY
.	TRBV30	AWSGVANYGYT
.	TRBV5-5	ASSLPAGLSTDTQY
.	TRBV4-3	ASSQKKGPQPQH
.	TRBV4-3	ASSQFSPSSGELF
TRBD1	TRBV30	AWSLGQVNTEAF
.	TRBV7-8	ASSLERGRQPQH
TRBD1	TRBV2	ASRGRGLADTQY
.	TRBV28	ASSVQGDYGYT
.	TRBV9	ASSVGGGYQPQH
.	TRBV7-2	ASSLVSQYEQY
TRBD1	TRBV14	ASSQLMDRVNSPLH
TRBD1	TRBV19	ASSTRTGGAVTEAF
TRBD2	TRBV5-4	ASRQAGGSPSEQY
TRBD1	TRBV6-6	ATDDRGENSPLH
.	TRBV7-2	ASKPGLSQETQY
.	TRBV7-8	ASTGGRDRKNPY
.	TRBV4-1	ASSQAHLAKNIQY
.	TRBV4-3	ASSQGRLLETQY
.	TRBV29-1	SVGQAGTEAF
.	TRBV6-2/TRBV6-3	ASSYSEYEQY
TRBD1	TRBV7-2	ASSLQRGTGGWGYT
TRBD1	TRBV5-4	ASSPTRDRATYEQY
.	TRBV10-3	AISELGSNTEAF
.	TRBV24-1	ATSGSTDTQY
TRBD1	TRBV3-1/TRBV3-2	ASSWGQGSDEQF
TRBD2	TRBV12-5	ASGFLAGARADTQY
TRBD1	TRBV7-9	ASSRQGDTEAF